A selection of T cell receptor beta chains follows, all from one sample in a study of blood T cell repertoires in COVID-19. TCRdb's table, derived via immunoSEQ multiplex PCR, lists solely in-frame clones and lacks some. The table includes about 95,000 clones, about four fifths detected once. Material for sequencing was peripheral blood. These receptors all come from a man older than 75 with COVID-19, enrolled during active disease. CDR3s leave out the opening cysteine and the closing phenylalanine or tryptophan. The size of a clone is reported for some rows only, either as once, few or many, or as a class for expanded clones.

clone_size,v_call,j_call,cdr3_aa
.,TRBV25-1,TRBJ2-1,ASSELRREAGEQF
.,TRBV15,TRBJ1-1,ATSRVREMNTEAF
once,TRBV10-1,TRBJ1-1,ASSAQGGSGTEAF
.,TRBV18,TRBJ1-1,ASSPFPGSTFNEAF
.,TRBV7-9,TRBJ2-5,ASGTSGSETQY
.,TRBV4-1,TRBJ1-5,ASSQDPGTGNQPQH
.,TRBV5-1,TRBJ1-2,ASSLGVGYGYT
.,TRBV4-1,TRBJ1-3,ASSQPGGNSGNTIY
.,TRBV19,TRBJ1-5,ASRRQGQQPQH
.,TRBV7-8,TRBJ1-2,ASNAGRGRSNYGYT
once,TRBV5-1,TRBJ2-2,ASSRTSGGAAGELF
.,TRBV19,TRBJ2-7,ASSSPSGGTLGEQY
.,TRBV11-2,TRBJ2-4,ASSLDHRDRGEY
once,TRBV2,TRBJ2-7,ASSEGGLAGEQY
few,TRBV5-1,TRBJ1-4,ASKSLQGANEKLF
.,TRBV7-3,TRBJ2-5,ASSRGQGARETQY
once,TRBV29-1,TRBJ2-2,SVGLAGVTGELF
.,TRBV30,TRBJ2-2,AWSVPGNTGELF
.,TRBV28,TRBJ2-6,ASSSTSGPSGANVLT
.,TRBV11-2,TRBJ1-4,ASSIEPRNEKLF
few,TRBV30,TRBJ1-1,AWTREGNTEAF
.,TRBV11-1,TRBJ1-6,ASSPGQGGNSPLH
.,TRBV19,TRBJ1-6,ASNGQGAESPLH
.,TRBV5-6,TRBJ1-3,ASSFRASSGNTIY
.,TRBV2,TRBJ2-5,ASSRQGAQETQY
.,TRBV11-2,TRBJ1-4,ASSFRQSNEKLF
many,TRBV15,TRBJ1-3,ATSRDWRPGNTIY
.,TRBV7-2,TRBJ2-5,ASRSSGGRETQY
.,TRBV1,TRBJ2-2,TSSHDRGLGTGELF
.,TRBV10-3,TRBJ1-2,AISPGSQGGYT
.,TRBV10-3,TRBJ2-3,AISESATSGRGIPDTQY
.,TRBV27,TRBJ2-7,ASSERLAGRREQY
.,TRBV5-1,TRBJ2-5,ASSLAGASGEQETQY
.,TRBV2,TRBJ1-1,ASSDAGGDTEAF
.,TRBV2,TRBJ1-1,ASVDSQNTEAF
.,TRBV5-1,TRBJ1-1,ASSLGGAQNTEAF
.,TRBV12-3/TRBV12-4,TRBJ1-2,ASSRTGLGYT
once,TRBV18,TRBJ2-7,ASSLSNRGTDEQY
once,TRBV5-4,TRBJ2-3,ASSFLAGGPNTDTQY
.,TRBV11-2,TRBJ2-1,ASSLAGTRNEQF
.,TRBV24-1,TRBJ2-5,ATSDWTEETQY
once,TRBV27,TRBJ2-7,ASSSGLAQRSSYEQY